This T cell receptor beta chain is from a study of OX40 agonist ivuxolimab in advanced cancers. Turning to the study itself: Anti-PD-1, anti-PD-L1 or anti-CTLA-4 therapy given earlier was allowed, and approximately 40% had some.

With regard to this clone: The target antigen is unknown.

The protocol was immunoSEQ multiplex PCR, while the TCRdb copy is restricted to in-frame clones and leaves out a portion. The sample lists approximately 82,000 clones, over 80% occurring once. CDR1 is SGHNT, CDR2 YYREEE, per germline (reference sequence). There are 15 residues in the CDR3. Between the trimmed V and J ends, which lost 0 bases and 9 bases, there was a span of 19 bases. The study's findings and limits: CD8+ T cells (on average) carried more expanded clones than CD4+ T cells. Among patients with partial responses at 0.1-3.0 mg/kg, clonal expansion was among the lowest. The work left the antigen specificity of expanded peripheral T cells undetermined.

V is TRBV5-4 and J is TRBJ2-7, with D possibly TRBD2 on 6 matching bases. This specimen consisted of CD4+ or CD8+ T cells sorted from blood, obtained in a trial of the OX40 agonist ivuxolimab. The receptor was derived from an adult with an advanced solid tumor such as melanoma, head and neck, liver or kidney cancer. CDR3 sequence: CASSLGGDFYAGQYF. In nucleotides, the CDR3 is TGTGCCAGCAGCTTGGGCGGGGACTTTTACGCGGGGCAGTACTTC.